The 18 T cell receptor beta chains given below trace back to one sample, sequenced in a study of human T cells and chemical hapten exposure. As for time point: patch test 1, 2 weeks after DPC sensitization. The treatment denotes: therapeutic diphenylcyclopropenone sensitization with weekly scalp DPC. Each CDR3 protein gets one entry after TCRdb re-called the RACE reads with MiXCR. The sample has 75,000 to 100,000 distinct CDR3 sequences, about 12% seen once. This material consisted of whole blood, taken in connection with sensitization to the hapten diphenylcyclopropenone (DPC). These receptors all come from a woman in her sixties with alopecia areata. Some clones in this sample may be carry-over from other donors' samples.

The CDR3 here is CASSYDGWGTEAFF. The CDR3 nucleotides are TGTGCCAGCAGTTATGATGGGTGGGGCACTGAAGCTTTCTTT. The chain couples TRBV5-4 to TRBJ1-1; D is unresolved. Germline CDR1 and CDR2: SGHNT and YYREEE (reference sequence). V was shortened by 5 bases and J by 4 bases, with 15 bases between the two germline ends. The length of the CDR3 is 14 residues.

This clonotype has only a few counts. The chain joins TRBV5-6 to TRBJ1-4; 12 nucleotides match TRBD1. Germline CDR1 and CDR2: SGHDT and YYEEEE. The CDR3 totals 16 residues. V was pared by 2 bases and J by 11 bases, with 10 bases of the junction left unmatched. DNA of the CDR3: TGTGCCAGCAGCTTCGTCCCCGGGACAGGGGGCTTTAAACTGTTTTTT. Protein: CASSFVPGTGGFKLFF.

V and J are TRBV5-1 and TRBJ1-1, with D possibly matching TRBD1 (6 bases). The germline CDR1 and CDR2 sequences are SGHRS and YFSETQ. Deletions cut 0 bases from V and 4 bases from J, with 13 bases between. The CDR3 loop spans 15 amino acids. The CDR3: CASSLEGGAGTEAFF. In nucleotides, the CDR3 is TGCGCCAGCAGCTTGGAGGGGGGCGCGGGCACTGAAGCTTTCTTT.

The chain uses TRBV12-3 or TRBV12-4 and TRBJ1-5; no definite D call. The CDR3 spans 14 residues. V was clipped by 8 bases and J by 0 bases, with 11 bases between them. CDR3 coding DNA: TGTGCCAGCGGTCCGGATTATAGCAATCAGCCCCAGCATTTT. Translation gives CASGPDYSNQPQHF.

This clonotype was seen only a few times. The V gene is TRBV29-1, the J gene TRBJ2-7; no clear D. Germline assignment: CDR1 SQVTM and CDR2 ANQGSEA. V lost 4 bases and J 4 bases, leaving 11 bases between the germline ends. The CDR3 contains 12 residues. The CDR3 DNA reads TGCAGCGTTGGAGGAACCCCTTACGAGCAGTACTTC. The encoded protein is CSVGGTPYEQYF.

This rearrangement joins TRBV11-3 to TRBJ1-1; maybe TRBD1 (6 bases). Trimming removed 5 bases at V and 5 bases at J, with 12 bases between. Germline CDR1 reads SGHNT; CDR2 reads YENEEA. The CDR3 totals 13 residues. CDR3 sequence reads: CASSRTEETEAFF. CDR3 DNA sequence: TGTGCCAGCAGCAGGACAGAGGAGACTGAAGCTTTCTTT.

This clonotype showed up many times. The chain combines TRBV2 with TRBJ2-2; D ambiguous. The germline gives CDR1 SNHLY, CDR2 FYNNEI. V was clipped by 8 bases and J by 1 base, with 11 bases between them. This CDR3 is built from 14 residues. This chain's CDR3 is CASSANVNTGELFF. The CDR3 nucleotides are TGTGCCAGCTCTGCCAACGTGAACACCGGGGAGCTGTTTTTT.

In this sample, this clonotype turned up many times. V and J are TRBV5-6 and TRBJ2-7; D gene ambiguous. The CDR3 length is 14 residues. Germline V gene data show CDR1 as SGHDT and CDR2 as YYEEEE. V was shortened by 1 base and J by 3 bases, with 11 bases between the two germline ends. This chain's CDR3 is CASSLLGPYYEQYF. The CDR3 DNA is TGTGCCAGCAGCTTGCTCGGACCCTACTACGAGCAGTACTTC.

The sample holds a few counts of this clonotype. V usage is TRBV6-5 and J usage is TRBJ1-2, with no clear D. Trimming took off 0 bases at V and 4 bases at J, with 9 bases between the two ends. This CDR3 contains 14 residues. Germline CDR1 reads MNHEY; CDR2 reads SVGAGI. The CDR3 sequence is CASSYSAVTYGYTF. The CDR3 nucleotides are TGTGCCAGCAGTTACTCGGCGGTTACCTATGGCTACACCTTC.

This clonotype showed up many times. V is TRBV2 and J is TRBJ2-7; D is perhaps TRBD1 (6 bases). The CDR3 sequence is 13 residues long. Trimming stripped 11 bases from V and 4 bases from J, with 18 bases between. The germline gives CDR1 SNHLY, CDR2 FYNNEI. The CDR3 loop is CAPNPGTPYEQYF. DNA for the CDR3: TGTGCCCCCAACCCAGGGACACCATACGAGCAGTACTTC.

This clonotype occurred many times. The chain uses TRBV29-1 and TRBJ2-5; unclear D gene. The germline V gene has CDR1 SQVTM and CDR2 ANQGSEA. The CDR3 is 11 amino acids. The germline V and J ends were trimmed by 2 bases and 5 bases, with 6 bases remaining between them. The CDR3 loop is CSVEPEETQYF. The CDR3 coding sequence is TGCAGCGTTGAACCGGAGGAGACCCAGTACTTC.

This clonotype was counted ten times or more. This CDR3 reads CASSTDRGGSEAFF. The DNA for the CDR3 is TGCGCCAGCAGCACGGACAGAGGAGGCTCCGAAGCTTTCTTT. This rearrangement joins TRBV5-1 to TRBJ1-1, with D maybe TRBD1 (6 bases). The CDR3 runs 14 residues. V was cut by 4 bases and J by 8 bases, with 18 bases left in between. From germline, CDR1 is SGHRS and CDR2 YFSETQ.

This sequence joins TRBV20-1 and TRBJ2-7; TRBD1 matches at 8 bases. The length of the CDR3 is 16 residues. V was clipped by 0 bases and J by 1 base; unmatched bases: 8. Looked up from germline, CDR1 is DFQATT and CDR2 is SNEGSKA (reference sequence). The DNA for the CDR3 is TGCAGTGCTAGAGATCTAACAGGGGGATCGTCCTACGAGCAGTACTTC. Its protein is CSARDLTGGSSYEQYF.

This clonotype was counted many times. The chain recombines TRBV4-1 with TRBJ1-4; D call uncertain. This CDR3 comprises 18 residues. In germline, CDR1 is MGHRA, CDR2 YSYEKL. The V end lost 3 bases, the J end lost 0 bases, and 17 bases lay between the germline ends. CDR3 sequence reads: CASSHGRDSVATNEKLFF. The CDR3, as DNA: TGCGCCAGCAGCCACGGACGCGATAGTGTGGCAACTAATGAAAAACTGTTTTTT.

The gene calls are TRBV11-3 and TRBJ2-1; D is uncertain. The CDR3 is 13 residues long. From germline, CDR1 is SGHNT and CDR2 YENEEA. The V end was cut by 1 base, the J end by 8 bases, with 9 bases between. CDR3 residues: CASSLGPFYEQFF. The CDR3 DNA reads as TGTGCCAGCAGCTTAGGGCCCTTCTATGAGCAGTTCTTC.

This clonotype was seen many times. The CDR3 loop reads CASSEVNTEAFF. The DNA of the CDR3 is TGTGCCAGCAGTGAGGTGAACACTGAAGCTTTCTTT. V is TRBV6-6 and J is TRBJ1-1; D gene ambiguous. This CDR3 contains 12 residues. Germline V CDR1 and CDR2: MNHNY, SVGAGI (reference sequence). The V end lost 5 bases, the J end lost 0 bases, and 4 bases lay between the germline ends.

This clonotype was seen repeatedly, ten times or more. The chain uses TRBV18 and TRBJ1-2, with a possible D match to TRBD1 (5 bases). The CDR3 has 14 amino acids. Deletions cut 3 bases from V and 3 bases from J, with 11 bases between. Per the germline V gene, CDR1 is KGHSH and CDR2 is LQKENI. Here the CDR3 DNA reads TGTGCCAGCTCACCGGGGCTCGAGGACTATGGCTACACCTTC. It codes for CASSPGLEDYGYTF.

In its sample, this clonotype was seen many times. The gene calls are TRBV11-2 and TRBJ2-5; tentatively, D is TRBD1 (5 bases). Germline V gene lookup returns CDR1 SGHAT and CDR2 FQNNGV. The CDR3 loop spans 16 amino acids. Trimming stripped 4 bases from V and 4 bases from J, with 19 bases between. The DNA for the CDR3 is TGTGCCAGCAGCTCTAACCTGGACAATCTGGGAGAGACCCAGTACTTC. Protein: CASSSNLDNLGETQYF.